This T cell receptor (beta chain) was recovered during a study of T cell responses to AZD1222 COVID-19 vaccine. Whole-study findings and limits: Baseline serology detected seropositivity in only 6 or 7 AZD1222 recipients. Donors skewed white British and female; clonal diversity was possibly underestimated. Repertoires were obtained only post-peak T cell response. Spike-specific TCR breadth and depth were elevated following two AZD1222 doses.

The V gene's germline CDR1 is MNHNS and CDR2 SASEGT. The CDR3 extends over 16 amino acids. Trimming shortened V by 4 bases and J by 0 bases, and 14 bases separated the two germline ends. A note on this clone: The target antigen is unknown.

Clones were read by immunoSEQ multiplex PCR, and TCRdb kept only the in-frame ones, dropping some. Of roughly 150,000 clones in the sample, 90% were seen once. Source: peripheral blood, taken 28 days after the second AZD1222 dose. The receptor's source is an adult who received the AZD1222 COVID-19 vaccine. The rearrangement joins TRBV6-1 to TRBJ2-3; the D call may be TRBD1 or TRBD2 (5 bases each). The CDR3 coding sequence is TGTGCCAGCAGTGCCTGGGCAGGGAGCAGCACAGATACGCAGTATTTT. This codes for CASSAWAGSSTDTQYF.